A selection of T cell receptor beta chains follows, all from one sample in a study of blood T cell repertoires in COVID-19. Assay used: immunoSEQ multiplex PCR; TCRdb lists only in-frame clones, some missing. The sample yields roughly 340,000 clones, around 87% seen once. Sequenced input: peripheral blood. The receptors come from a woman aged 50 to 65 with COVID-19, enrolled during active disease. CDR3s leave out the opening cysteine and the closing phenylalanine or tryptophan. Fields, in order: V gene, CDR3 protein.

TRBV7-9,ASSDSGRLTDTQY
TRBV11-3,ATAASYEQY
TRBV7-2,ASSLQQGLNTEAF
TRBV5-6,ASSRLGAYYEQY
TRBV20-1,SASGKLTRTYEQY
TRBV6-5,ASRETGGARGYT
TRBV29-1,SVDLAGGADTQY
TRBV2,ASRGFQSGGPTDTQY
TRBV10-1,ASSPRTGGGYT
TRBV9,ASSVGGSLITDTQY
TRBV6-5,ASSSTAGFQETQY
TRBV2,ASSGRDRVKATNEKLF
TRBV3-1/TRBV3-2,ASSQLSGGTDTQY
TRBV7-6,ASSFIQGAPTEAF
TRBV20-1,SARAGVEQY
TRBV6-5,ASSLQGRETQY
TRBV7-9,ASSLNNQPQH
TRBV25-1,ASSEGTGPNYGYT
TRBV19,ASSPYWGTGPYEQY
TRBV6-5,ASSMQGSGANVLT
TRBV2,ASRIGDQPQH
TRBV18,ASSPTTQGNQPQH
TRBV5-1,ASSSDRGRYNEQF